This is a list of T cell receptor beta chains from one sample in a study of blood T cell repertoires in COVID-19. Data came from immunoSEQ multiplex PCR; TCRdb stores just in-frame clones and leaves some out. The sample lists 350,000 or so clones; over 85% were seen once. Input material: peripheral blood. The receptors shown here come from a woman aged 60-75 years with COVID-19, enrolled during active disease. The CDR3 runs from the conserved cysteine through the conserved F or W. D genes are given only for firm matches. Not all rows give a size; the values are once, few, many and, for expanded clones, a class.

v_gene	j_gene	abundance	d_gene	CDR3aa	CDR3nt
TRBV5-1	TRBJ1-2	-	-	CASSPGGQTNYGYTF	TGCGCCAGCAGCCCGGGGGGGCAAACTAACTATGGCTACACCTTC
TRBV11-2	TRBJ1-6	-	TRBD1	CASSPEDRANSPLHF	TGTGCCAGCAGCCCAGAAGACAGGGCGAATTCACCCCTCCACTTT
TRBV7-2	TRBJ1-1	-	-	CASSIDQGTEAFF	TGTGCCAGCAGCATTGACCAGGGAACTGAAGCTTTCTTT
TRBV10-3	TRBJ1-1	-	-	CAIGADTEAFF	TGTGCCATCGGGGCCGACACTGAAGCTTTCTTT
TRBV7-3	TRBJ1-5	-	-	CASSLGPRQPQHF	TGTGCCAGCAGCCTGGGCCCCAGGCAGCCCCAGCATTTT
TRBV10-3	TRBJ2-7	-	-	CANARDKGTYEQYF	TGTGCCAACGCCCGGGACAAGGGGACCTACGAGCAGTACTTC
TRBV7-9	TRBJ1-2	-	TRBD1	CASSASGQGGHGYTF	TGTGCCAGCAGCGCCTCGGGACAGGGTGGTCATGGCTACACCTTC
TRBV2	TRBJ1-6	-	TRBD1	CASSETGYNSPLHF	TGTGCCAGCAGTGAGACAGGGTACAATTCACCCCTCCACTTT
TRBV2	TRBJ1-2	-	-	CASRGPGGGYGYTF	TGTGCCAGCAGGGGGCCGGGGGGAGGCTATGGCTACACCTTC
TRBV27	TRBJ2-7	-	-	CASSLGNSYEQYF	TGTGCCAGCAGTTTGGGCAACTCCTACGAGCAGTACTTC
TRBV6-1	TRBJ1-2	-	TRBD1	CASIPGQFINYGYTF	TGTGCCAGCATCCCGGGACAGTTCATTAACTATGGCTACACCTTC
TRBV5-5	TRBJ1-1	-	-	CASSDSYAFLNTEAFF	TGTGCCAGCAGCGACAGTTACGCTTTCCTGAACACTGAAGCTTTCTTT
TRBV19	TRBJ1-4	few	-	CASSRSGQSNEKLFF	TGTGCCAGTAGTAGATCAGGGCAGTCTAATGAAAAACTGTTTTTT
TRBV3-1/TRBV3-2	TRBJ1-2	-	TRBD1	CASSRQGATYGYTF	TGTGCCAGCAGCCGACAGGGCGCAACCTATGGCTACACCTTC
TRBV9	TRBJ2-1	-	TRBD2	CASALTVGGFYNEQFF	TGTGCCAGCGCGTTAACAGTGGGGGGGTTCTACAATGAGCAGTTCTTC